A selection of T cell receptor beta chains follows, all from one sample in a study of blood T cells in healthy people across ages. Each CDR3 protein is one row after TCRdb ran MiXCR on the 5' RACE reads. Of about 1.8 million distinct CDR3 sequences listed, roughly 50% were seen once; the top ten hold roughly 2.1%. The sequenced material came from blood. The receptor source for this set is a middle-aged woman in good health. The CDR3 runs from the conserved cysteine through the conserved F or W. A D gene is named only where the DNA matches it firmly. Where a row states a size, it is once, few, many or the class of an expanded clone; other rows omit it.

D	J	V	size	CDR3	DNA
TRBD2	TRBJ2-5	TRBV4-1	NA	CASSQERGGTSLAETQYF	TGCGCCAGCAGCCAAGAGCGGGGGGGGACTAGCTTAGCGGAGACCCAGTACTTC
TRBD2	TRBJ2-1	TRBV4-3	few	CASSQDGTSGGGEQFF	TGCGCCAGCAGCCAAGATGGGACTAGCGGGGGTGGTGAGCAGTTCTTC
NA	TRBJ2-5	TRBV13	NA	CASSALTGRQETQYF	TGTGCCAGCAGCGCACTGACAGGGAGGCAAGAGACCCAGTACTTC
TRBD2	TRBJ2-3	TRBV7-9	once	CASSLRGGGLAGAVGDTQYF	TGTGCCAGCAGCTTAAGGGGCGGAGGACTAGCGGGGGCAGTGGGAGATACGCAGTATTTT
NA	TRBJ1-2	TRBV6-1	NA	CASSEGGVRNYGYTF	TGTGCCAGCAGTGAAGGGGGCGTGCGTAACTATGGCTACACCTTC
TRBD2	TRBJ2-7	TRBV2	NA	CASDYSGGAGSYNEQYF	TGTGCCAGCGATTATAGCGGGGGGGCGGGCTCCTACAATGAGCAGTACTTC
NA	TRBJ2-1	TRBV5-4	NA	CASSFGGASSYNEQFF	TGTGCCAGCAGCTTCGGCGGGGCCAGCTCCTACAATGAGCAGTTCTTC
TRBD1	TRBJ1-4	TRBV2	NA	CASSRTGTIEKLFF	TGTGCCAGCAGCCGGACAGGGACTATTGAAAAACTGTTTTTT
NA	TRBJ2-1	TRBV7-2	few	CASSLVGGPIDEQFF	TGTGCCAGCAGCTTAGTCGGGGGGCCGATTGATGAGCAGTTCTTC
NA	TRBJ2-7	TRBV4-2	few	CASSQETGHSSYEQYF	TGTGCCAGCAGCCAAGAGACAGGCCACAGCTCCTACGAGCAGTACTTC
TRBD2	TRBJ2-3	TRBV6-5	NA	CASSYTAGAIDTQYF	TGTGCCAGCAGTTACACAGCGGGGGCTATCGATACGCAGTATTTT
TRBD2	TRBJ2-7	TRBV6-1	NA	CASSPLAVSYEQYF	TGTGCCAGCAGCCCACTAGCGGTTTCCTACGAGCAGTACTTC
NA	TRBJ2-3	TRBV6-1	NA	CASSGLVRNTDTQYF	TGTGCCAGCAGTGGTTTGGTCAGAAACACAGATACGCAGTATTTT
TRBD1	TRBJ2-1	TRBV7-9	NA	CASGGTGGDPQFF	TGTGCCAGCGGAGGGACAGGGGGCGATCCCCAGTTCTTC
NA	TRBJ2-5	TRBV5-1	NA	CASSLQSEETQYF	TGCGCCAGCAGCTTACAGAGTGAAGAGACCCAGTACTTC
NA	TRBJ2-1	TRBV5-6	few	CATRVRGARTYNEQFF	TGTGCCACCAGAGTTCGAGGGGCCCGCACCTACAATGAGCAGTTCTTC
NA	TRBJ2-5	TRBV15	few	CATSSTTGRATQYF	TGTGCCACCAGCAGTACAACGGGGCGGGCGACCCAGTACTTC
NA	TRBJ2-7	TRBV6-2/TRBV6-3	few	CASKLRGISYEQYF	TGTGCCAGCAAGTTACGGGGGATCTCCTACGAGCAGTACTTC
TRBD2	TRBJ2-5	TRBV9	NA	CASSAGASGDQETQYF	TGTGCCAGCAGCGCAGGGGCTAGCGGGGACCAAGAGACCCAGTACTTC
NA	TRBJ2-7	TRBV12-3/TRBV12-4	NA	CASSLARRGREQYF	TGTGCCAGCAGTTTAGCGAGGAGGGGTCGGGAGCAGTACTTC
NA	TRBJ2-7	TRBV29-1	NA	CSVERHGSRFEQYF	TGCAGCGTTGAAAGGCATGGAAGCAGGTTCGAGCAGTACTTC
NA	TRBJ2-3	TRBV20-1	few	CSADSSRGYTQYF	TGCAGCGCCGACAGCTCCCGGGGATATACGCAGTATTTT
NA	TRBJ2-7	TRBV2	NA	CASRLDTYEQYF	TGTGCCAGCAGACTAGACACCTACGAGCAGTACTTC
TRBD2	TRBJ2-5	TRBV6-5	NA	CASRPPSGLQETQYF	TGTGCCAGCAGACCCCCTAGCGGCCTCCAAGAGACCCAGTACTTC
NA	TRBJ2-1	TRBV5-6	NA	CASSPLEGGPYNEQFF	TGTGCCAGCAGCCCCCTAGAGGGGGGGCCCTACAATGAGCAGTTCTTC
NA	TRBJ2-7	TRBV4-1	NA	CASSQAPPMDEQYF	TGCGCCAGCAGCCAAGCCCCCCCTATGGACGAGCAGTACTTC
NA	TRBJ1-5	TRBV27	NA	CASSAPGGNQPQHF	TGTGCCAGCAGTGCCCCAGGGGGCAATCAGCCCCAGCATTTT
NA	TRBJ2-1	TRBV4-3	many	CASSQGSGTNNEQFF	TGCGCCAGCAGCCAAGGGAGTGGAACAAACAATGAGCAGTTCTTC
NA	TRBJ2-1	TRBV4-1	few	CASSQGETVGAYNEQFF	TGCGCCAGCAGCCAAGGGGAGACCGTGGGGGCCTACAATGAGCAGTTCTTC
TRBD1	TRBJ2-7	TRBV12-3/TRBV12-4	few	CASGDRGSTYEQYF	TGTGCCAGCGGCGACAGGGGATCGACCTACGAGCAGTACTTC
TRBD2	TRBJ2-3	TRBV28	many	CASSQRGGTDTQYF	TGTGCCAGCAGCCAGCGGGGGGGCACAGATACGCAGTATTTT
NA	TRBJ2-1	TRBV7-2	NA	CASSLPRRPPGDEQFF	TGTGCCAGCAGCTTGCCGCGGCGCCCGCCTGGCGATGAGCAGTTCTTC
TRBD2	TRBJ2-1	TRBV27	NA	CASSSPIAGGHNEQFF	TGTGCCAGCAGTTCCCCAATAGCGGGGGGGCACAATGAGCAGTTCTTC
NA	TRBJ1-2	TRBV5-6	NA	CASSWLTPGLKASYGYTF	TGTGCCAGCAGCTGGTTGACCCCGGGACTCAAGGCCTCCTATGGCTACACCTTC
TRBD2	TRBJ2-1	TRBV11-1	NA	CASSLPGTSGGSDMFF	TGTGCCAGCAGCTTACCCGGGACTAGCGGGGGGAGTGACATGTTCTTC
TRBD2	TRBJ2-5	TRBV11-3	few	CASSIGTSGQETQYF	TGTGCCAGCAGCATCGGGACTAGCGGTCAAGAGACCCAGTACTTC
NA	TRBJ1-2	TRBV6-1	NA	CASRAAVDTGYGYTF	TGTGCCAGCAGAGCCGCGGTAGACACGGGCTATGGCTACACCTTC